The clone carrying this T cell receptor (beta chain) showed up many times. Germline V CDR1 and CDR2: SQVTM, ANQGSEA. V was clipped by 1 base and J by 0 bases, with 8 bases between them. This CDR3 spans 14 amino acids. Arm-PCR of CDR3 regions and iRepertoire HTBI primers were used to build TCR beta libraries. Using its own MiXCR run on the multiplex PCR reads, TCRdb lists one record per CDR3 protein. The repertoire holds 350,000 to 550,000 distinct CDR3 sequences, with more than 13% as singletons. The source of the sample is a study of regulatory T cells in long-lasting Graves disease. The time point is: newly diagnosed GD, antithyroid drugs for less than 3 months. PBMC RNA served as the TCR library source. This sample was also put to use in a study of T cells in Graves' hyperthyroidism and ophthalmopathy.

V is TRBV29-1 and J is TRBJ2-3, with D unresolved. This receptor was taken from a woman aged 30 to 39 with Graves disease. Sequenced material: peripheral blood mononuclear cells (PBMCs), taken at new diagnosis, from a patient treated with antithyroid drugs. The CDR3 loop is CSVEGYLSTDTQYF. The CDR3 DNA is TGCAGCGTTGAAGGCTACCTTAGCACAGATACGCAGTATTTT.